The 30 T cell receptor beta chains below come from one sample, sequenced in a study of blood T cell repertoires in COVID-19 (dated by TCRdb to the early 2020s). The library was built by means of the immunoSEQ multiplex PCR assay. TCRdb stores this immuneACCESS table with in-frame sequences only. Part of the clones is absent; in the studies checked, under half of the shortfall reflects unresolved V genes, and no reason is known for the rest. This sample is represented by around 280,000 clones; approximately 90% of them were singletons. Together, the top ten hold roughly 6.2% of the sample. The sequencing sample was made of PBMCs or T cells enriched from blood (not recorded which). These receptors came from a woman between 40 and 50 years old who had recovered from COVID-19.

The V gene is TRBV4-1, the J gene TRBJ1-1, with TRBD1 as a possible D gene (5 bases). This CDR3 spans 14 amino acids. Trimming took off 1 base at V and 0 bases at J, with 6 bases between the two ends. From germline, CDR1 is MGHRA and CDR2 YSYEKL. The CDR3 region is CASSQGGVNTEAFF. The CDR3 nucleotides are TGCGCCAGCAGCCAAGGGGGGGTGAACACTGAAGCTTTCTTT.

The chain links TRBV28 to TRBJ1-3; 8 bases agree with TRBD1. Germline V gene sequence: CDR1 MDHEN, CDR2 SYDVKM. This CDR3 spans 14 amino acids. The V and J ends lost 1 base and 6 bases, in that order; junction bases with no gene match: 2. The CDR3 is CASSLLQGVNTIYF. CDR3 in DNA: TGTGCCAGCAGTTTATTACAGGGGGTAAACACCATATATTTT.

The rearrangement joins TRBV19 to TRBJ2-1, with 11 nucleotides matching TRBD2. From germline, CDR1 is LNHDA and CDR2 SQIVND (reference sequence). There are 14 residues in the CDR3. V dropped 10 bases and J dropped 10; count of bases not matched to a gene: 12. CDR3 sequence: CATRSSGRAIEQFF. DNA of the CDR3: TGTGCCACCCGTAGTAGCGGGAGGGCCATCGAGCAGTTCTTC.

This clone was observed at least ten times. This chain uses TRBV4-3 with TRBJ2-3; D might be TRBD1 (5 bases). Trimming took off 0 bases at V and 7 bases at J, with 14 bases between the two ends. CDR1 LGHNA and CDR2 YSLEER come from the germline V gene. The CDR3 consists of 15 residues. The CDR3 nucleotides read TGCGCCAGCAGCCAAGATGGGGCAGTAGGAAATACGCAGTATTTT. This gives the protein CASSQDGAVGNTQYF.

The V and J genes are TRBV18 and TRBJ2-7; weak D call: TRBD2 (6 bases). V shed 3 bases and J shed 3 bases, with 18 bases lying between them. CDR3 size: 16 residues. Germline CDR1 reads KGHSH; CDR2 reads LQKENI. CDR3: CASSPRPTGEVYEQYF. The CDR3 region has the DNA TGTGCCAGCTCACCCCGCCCAACGGGAGAGGTCTACGAGCAGTACTTC.

The chain employs TRBV3-1 (or the pseudogene TRBV3-2) and TRBJ2-3, with a tentative D call TRBD2 (5 bases). Germline V gene data show CDR1 as LGHDT and CDR2 as YNNKEL (reference sequence). This CDR3 contains 15 residues. The V end lost 1 base, the J end lost 7 bases, and 15 bases lay between the germline ends. The CDR3: CASSQGPTTGNTQYF. The CDR3 DNA reads as TGTGCCAGCAGCCAAGGGCCGACGACCGGGAATACGCAGTATTTT.

The V gene is TRBV28, the J gene TRBJ1-5; 7 bases are shared with TRBD1. CDR1 and CDR2 from the germline V gene are MDHEN and SYDVKM. The CDR3 runs 13 residues. V was clipped by 5 bases and J by 7 bases; unmatched bases: 5. This CDR3 is CASSPPGGQPQHF. The CDR3 DNA reads TGTGCCAGCAGTCCCCCAGGGGGACAGCCCCAGCATTTT.

This clone has just a few counts. This chain connects TRBV6-2 or TRBV6-3 to TRBJ2-1, with a weak D call TRBD2 (6 bases). The V end was cut by 4 bases, the J end by 1 base, with 14 bases between. The CDR3 is made up of 16 amino acids. Germline CDR1 reads MNHEY; CDR2 reads SVGEGT. CDR3 DNA: TGTGCCAGCAGTTCATACGGGACTCCGTCCTACAATGAGCAGTTCTTC. The encoded protein is CASSSYGTPSYNEQFF.

This chain uses TRBV2 with TRBJ1-4; weak D call: TRBD1 (6 bases). CDR3 size: 16 residues. The germline V and J ends were trimmed by 6 bases and 0 bases, with 14 bases remaining between them. Germline V gives CDR1 SNHLY, CDR2 FYNNEI. CDR3 bases: TGTGCCAGCAGAAACCCGGGACACACAACTAATGAAAAACTGTTTTTT. This encodes CASRNPGHTTNEKLFF. Together with reference TRBV2 and TRBJ1-4, the CDR3 gives the full variable domain: EPEVTQTPSHQVTQMGQEVILRCVPISNHLYFYWYRQILGQKVEFLVSFYNNEISEKSEIFDDQFSVERPDGSNFTLKIRSTKLEDSAMYFCASRNPGHTTNEKLFFGSGTQLSVL.

The chain uses TRBV19 and TRBJ1-2; the D gene is possibly TRBD1 (6 bases). The CDR3 has 14 amino acids. V lost 9 bases, J lost 0 bases, and 14 bases lay in between. Per germline, CDR1 LNHDA and CDR2 SQIVND (reference sequence). The CDR3 sequence is CASSRDTSNYGYTF. CDR3 bases: TGTGCCAGCTCCCGGGACACTTCTAACTATGGCTACACCTTC.

V is TRBV27 and J is TRBJ2-7; TRBD2 is a possible D gene (7 bases). CDR1 and CDR2 from the germline V gene are MNHEY and SMNVEV (reference sequence). The CDR3 runs to 17 residues. Trimming cost V 4 bases and J 0 bases, with 19 bases left between them. The CDR3 sequence: CASSWAGARGSSYEQYF. The CDR3 nucleotides read TGTGCCAGCAGTTGGGCGGGGGCGCGGGGGTCCTCCTACGAGCAGTACTTC.

The rearrangement joins TRBV7-2 to TRBJ1-4; TRBD1 is a possible D gene (6 bases). Trimming left V 5 bases short and J 8 bases short, with 9 bases between. Germline-derived CDR1 and CDR2 are SGHTA and FQGNSA. This CDR3 is 12 amino acids long. The CDR3 sequence: CASSLDREKLFF. The DNA for the CDR3 is TGTGCCAGCAGCCTTGACAGGGAAAAACTGTTTTTT.

The chain has TRBV4-2 and TRBJ1-5, with D perhaps TRBD1 (6 bases). The V gene's germline CDR1 is LGHNA and CDR2 YNFKEQ. Trimming removed 4 bases at V and 1 base at J, with 11 bases between. The CDR3 runs to 15 residues. This CDR3 is CASSPMRGSNQPQHF. In DNA form, the CDR3 reads TGTGCCAGCAGCCCGATGAGGGGGAGCAATCAGCCCCAGCATTTT.

The chain has TRBV19 and TRBJ2-5, with TRBD2 matching over 16 bases. The CDR3 has 16 residues. CDR1 and CDR2 (germline): LNHDA, SQIVND (reference sequence). V shed 4 bases, J shed 4 bases, and the junction held 3 bases outside the gene matches. Written as DNA, the CDR3 is TGTGCCAGTAGTACCGGGACTAGCGGGAGGGTAGAGACCCAGTACTTC. Protein: CASSTGTSGRVETQYF.

This clone has only one observation. The rearrangement joins TRBV30 to TRBJ2-7; possibly TRBD1 for D (6 bases). V lost 1 base to trimming and J lost 2 bases, with 18 bases between them. This CDR3 comprises 16 residues. Per the germline V gene, CDR1 is GTSNPN and CDR2 is SVGIG (reference sequence). The CDR3 DNA is TGTGCCTGGAGTGCCGGACCAGGGGACCATACCTACGAGCAGTACTTC. Translated, it gives CAWSAGPGDHTYEQYF.

The rearrangement joins TRBV25-1 to TRBJ1-2, with 7 positions matching TRBD1. This CDR3 region has 14 residues. Germline V gene data show CDR1 as MGHDK and CDR2 as SYGVNS. V lost 1 base and J lost 7; bases outside the gene matches: 6. This chain's CDR3 is CASSEWRQGGGYTF. CDR3 in DNA: TGTGCCAGCAGTGAATGGAGACAGGGTGGTGGCTACACCTTC.

The V and J genes are TRBV10-1 and TRBJ2-1, with TRBD2 identical over 7 bases. V was pared by 5 bases and J by 6 bases, with 7 bases of the junction left unmatched. Germline values: CDR1 WNHNN, CDR2 SYGVQD (reference sequence). There are 14 residues in the CDR3. CDR3 sequence: CASSRSGNGNEQFF. CDR3 nucleotides: TGCGCCAGCAGTAGGAGCGGGAACGGCAATGAGCAGTTCTTC.

The chain has TRBV29-1 and TRBJ2-2; D is possibly TRBD2 (6 bases). V was trimmed by 4 bases and J by 7 bases, leaving 10 bases between them. The CDR3 covers 12 residues. CDR1 and CDR2 from the germline V gene are SQVTM and ANQGSEA. The CDR3 protein is CSVGGAGGELFF. CDR3 nucleotide sequence: TGCAGCGTTGGGGGAGCGGGCGGGGAGCTGTTTTTT.

V and J are TRBV10-3 and TRBJ1-2, with TRBD1 identical over 8 bases. CDR1 is ENHRY, CDR2 SYGVKD, per germline. The length of the CDR3 is 15 residues. V was pared by 6 bases and J by 8 bases, with 14 bases of the junction left unmatched. The CDR3 sequence is CAIRSGQGARPGYTF. Here the CDR3 DNA reads TGTGCCATCAGGTCGGGGCAGGGGGCGCGGCCCGGCTACACCTTC.

The J gene is TRBJ2-3, the V gene TRBV9; TRBD2 agrees at 15 bases. The junction had 4 bases not matched to a gene; V was cut back by 3 bases and J by 5 bases. The CDR3 sequence is 16 residues long. Germline V gives CDR1 SGDLS, CDR2 YYNGEE. CDR3 nucleotides: TGTGCCAGCAGCGCAGGACTAGCGGGAGGGGGAGATACGCAGTATTTT. Protein: CASSAGLAGGGDTQYF.

The chain combines TRBV6-4 with TRBJ2-7; 8 bases fit TRBD2. Germline CDR1 MRHNA, CDR2 SNTAGT. The V segment lost 9 bases and the J segment 8 bases; nucleotides outside the gene matches: 12. The CDR3 loop spans 13 amino acids. In nucleotides, the CDR3 is TGTGCCAGTCTACCCCGAACTAGCGGAAAGCAGTACTTC. It encodes CASLPRTSGKQYF.

The chain joins TRBV14 to TRBJ2-2; tentatively, D is TRBD1 (7 bases). Germline V CDR1 and CDR2: SGHDN, FVKESK. V was clipped by 1 base and J by 3 bases, with 24 bases between them. The CDR3 extends over 20 amino acids. As DNA, the CDR3 is TGTGCCAGCAGCCAAGTAAAGGTTTTAACCGCAGGGGGGCACACCGGGGAGCTGTTTTTT. This translates into CASSQVKVLTAGGHTGELFF.

The V gene is TRBV27, the J gene TRBJ2-7, with D possibly being TRBD1 (5 bases). The CDR3 is 13 amino acids. V dropped 4 bases and J dropped 6 bases, with 13 bases sitting between them. The germline CDR1 and CDR2 sequences are MNHEY and SMNVEV (reference sequence). This CDR3 is CASSSAGLGEQYF. CDR3 DNA: TGTGCCAGCAGTTCTGCAGGGTTAGGCGAGCAGTACTTC.

The chain carries TRBV28 and TRBJ2-2, with TRBD1 matching 8 bases. Trimming took 7 bases from V and 5 from J; bases not matched to a gene: 6. CDR3 length: 14 residues. From germline, CDR1 is MDHEN and CDR2 SYDVKM. The CDR3 here is CASNMGQDTGELFF. CDR3 sequence (DNA): TGTGCCAGCAATATGGGACAGGATACCGGGGAGCTGTTTTTT.

The CDR3 reads CASSIGGLVTDTQYF. CDR3 in DNA: TGTGCCAGTAGTATCGGGGGGCTAGTCACAGATACGCAGTATTTT. V and J are TRBV19 and TRBJ2-3; maybe TRBD2 (7 bases). Deletions cut 3 bases from V and 2 bases from J, with 12 bases between. Germline V gene lookup returns CDR1 LNHDA and CDR2 SQIVND (reference sequence). The length of the CDR3 is 15 residues.

The gene calls are TRBV11-1 and TRBJ2-1, with TRBD1 matching 10 bases. There are 14 residues in the CDR3. Germline V gives CDR1 SGHAT, CDR2 FQDESV (reference sequence). V lost 5 bases to trimming and J lost 5 bases; unmatched junction nucleotides: 3. Here the CDR3 reads CASSPGTGDNEQFF. The DNA for the CDR3 is TGTGCCAGCAGCCCCGGGACAGGGGACAATGAGCAGTTCTTC.

This clone has just a few counts. The rearrangement joins TRBV2 to TRBJ2-1, with TRBD2 matching 8 bases. CDR3 length: 16 amino acids. The germline V gene encodes CDR1 SNHLY and CDR2 FYNNEI. The V and J ends lost 4 bases and 9 bases, in that order; junction bases with no gene match: 14. CDR3 protein: CASSGTIAGRSAEQFF. DNA for the CDR3: TGTGCCAGCAGTGGAACGATAGCGGGACGGAGTGCTGAGCAGTTCTTC.

J is TRBJ1-1 and V is TRBV19; tentatively, D is TRBD1 (5 bases). In germline, CDR1 is LNHDA, CDR2 SQIVND (reference sequence). The CDR3 has 14 amino acids. Deletions cut 5 bases from V and 2 bases from J, with 12 bases between. DNA for the CDR3: TGTGCCAGTAGTGCGGGACGGCCAAACACTGAAGCTTTCTTT. Amino acid sequence: CASSAGRPNTEAFF.

This chain joins TRBV30 and TRBJ1-1; D not resolved. The CDR3 length is 16 residues. CDR1 GTSNPN and CDR2 SVGIG come from the germline V gene (reference sequence). Trimming stripped 8 bases from V and 0 bases from J, with 22 bases between. This CDR3 is CAGYLRGPSMNTEAFF. The CDR3 coding sequence is TGTGCCGGCTACCTTCGTGGGCCGTCAATGAACACTGAAGCTTTCTTT. Using reference TRBV30 and TRBJ1-1 for the parts outside the CDR3, the full variable domain is SQTIHQWPATLVQPVGSPLSLECTVEGTSNPNLYWYRQAAGRGLQLLFYSVGIGQISSEVPQNLSASRPQDRQFILSSKKLLLSDSGFYLCAGYLRGPSMNTEAFFGQGTRLTVV.

The V gene is TRBV29-1, the J gene TRBJ1-3; 10 positions agree with TRBD1. The CDR3 is 15 residues long. The germline V gene has CDR1 SQVTM and CDR2 ANQGSEA. V lost 3 bases to trimming and J lost 2 bases; unmatched junction nucleotides: 4. For the CDR3, the DNA is TGCAGCGTTGAGACCGGGACAGGGGCTGGAAACACCATATATTTT. This codes for CSVETGTGAGNTIYF. The full variable domain, completed using reference TRBV29-1 and TRBJ1-3, is SAVISQKPSRDICQRGTSLTIQCQVDSQVTMMFWYRQQPGQSLTLIATANQGSEATYESGFVIDKFPISRPNLTFSTLTVSNMSPEDSSIYLCSVETGTGAGNTIYFGEGSWLTVV.